The clone carrying this T cell receptor beta chain showed up many times. Its cognate antigen is unknown. Per the original methods: A classifier for distant metastasis in papillary thyroid cancer was constructed using CDR3 differences observed across clinicopathological groups. TCRdb re-analyzed the PCR reads using MiXCR. It is TCRdb's table, rather than the study itself, that gives the V and J calls and clone size. Here the sample spans tens of thousands of clones, approximately 12% being singletons. These data originate in a study of metastatic and nonmetastatic thyroid tumors. Study overall: Across blood and tumor or nodule tissue, repertoires from malignant and benign thyroid patients were compared with one another. Study-wide results and caveats: The reported finding was significantly higher TCR beta diversity in malignant thyroid tumors relative to benign nodules, in blood and tumor.

Not a single patient had been given any form of treatment at any point before undergoing thyroid surgery. The TCR comes from a female donor with papillary thyroid cancer or a benign thyroid nodule (not recorded which). Some clones in this sample may be carry-over from other donors' samples. Material for sequencing was blood.

The CDR3 DNA follows: TGTGCCAGCAGTTCCGGGCCCCGATACGAGCAGTACTTC. Its protein is CASSSGPRYEQYF. This sequence joins TRBV27 and TRBJ2-7; unclear D gene. The CDR3 totals 13 residues. Trimming stripped 4 bases from V and 4 bases from J, with 11 bases between. Per the germline V gene, CDR1 is MNHEY and CDR2 is SMNVEV (reference sequence).